The clone carrying this T cell receptor beta chain has a count of ten or more. This specimen comes from a study of T cells in Graves' hyperthyroidism and ophthalmopathy. The germline V and J ends were trimmed by 7 bases and 2 bases, with 14 bases remaining between them. CDR3 length: 14 residues. Germline values: CDR1 MNHEY, CDR2 SVGAGI. It was RNA transcripts that yielded the amplified TCR beta CDR3 regions. The HTBI primer set was used in a first-round RT-PCR of the TCR CDR3. TCRdb processed the multiplex PCR reads anew with MiXCR; each CDR3 protein has one entry. Counted here are some 500,000 distinct CDR3 sequences, under 15% occurring once; the ten biggest clones make up less than 20%.

Sequenced input: blood. The sequence came from a woman under 30 with Graves' hyperthyroidism. The gene calls are TRBV6-5 and TRBJ1-1; D not resolved. The CDR3 coding sequence is TGTGCCAGCACAGACGGGCAAAAAAACACTGAAGCTTTCTTT. This sequence encodes CASTDGQKNTEAFF.